The entry below describes one T cell receptor beta chain. Its antigen is currently unknown. The data belong to a study of T-cell memory formation after mild COVID-19. Overall study findings and caveats: CD4/CD8 balance held among clones contracting day 15 to 85, and later expanders leaned CD4+.

V lost 3 bases to trimming and J lost 2 bases, with 11 bases between them. This CDR3 contains 14 residues. MiXCR was run by TCRdb on the 5' RACE reads, yielding one entry per CDR3 protein. The sample has 400,000 to 550,000 distinct CDR3 sequences; about 23% are singletons. This sequence originates from an adult woman who had mild COVID-19 (a few samples of this study predate the infection). Cell type and time point are not known. The V call is TRBV12-3 or TRBV12-4, the J call TRBJ2-7, with D unresolved. Source material: PBMCs or a T cell subset sorted from them (not recorded which). Written as DNA, the CDR3 is TGTGCCAGCAGTTTTTCAAGGGATCCCTACGAGCAGTACTTC. Translation: CASSFSRDPYEQYF.